This T cell receptor (beta chain) is drawn from a study of blood T cell repertoires in COVID-19. About the study: Samples taken during acute and convalescent COVID-19 were collected in the United States, Italy and Spain. PBMCs, B-cell-depleted T cells, or T cells were the source of the cDNA or gDNA that made up the material.

As handled by the study authors: Amplification of reference gene primers was used by the study to estimate nucleated cell counts. Generated by immunoSEQ multiplex PCR, the TCRdb table keeps only in-frame clones and is missing some. V and J calls and clone size are those listed in that table; D and trimming were worked out from the DNA. The repertoire holds nearly 350,000 clones, approximately 89% seen once, with roughly 3.5% in the top ten. The V segment lost 1 base and the J segment 6 bases; nucleotides outside the gene matches: 6. The length of the CDR3 is 15 residues. Germline CDR1 is SGHAT and CDR2 is FQNNGV.

Sequencing used peripheral blood. The V call is TRBV11-2, the J call TRBJ2-1, with 7 positions matching TRBD2. The receptor comes from a woman between 18 and 30 years old who had recovered from COVID-19. The CDR3 loop reads CASSLGGGRFNEQFF. CDR3 in DNA: TGTGCCAGCAGCTTAGGGGGCGGGAGATTCAATGAGCAGTTCTTC.